The 30 T cell receptor beta chains given below trace back to one sample, sequenced in a study of somatic mutations in cytotoxic T cells in rheumatoid arthritis. Libraries were prepared by immunoSEQ multiplex PCR; TCRdb keeps only in-frame clonotypes and omits some of them. The sample consists of approximately 9,700 clones, around 85% of them appearing once. The specimen was CD8+ T cells sorted from blood. The source of these receptors is an adult with rheumatoid arthritis.

The chain's CDR3 is CATSRDRLLIQDLSAQYF. The CDR3, as DNA: TGTGCCACCAGCAGAGATAGGTTGCTTATCCAGGACCTTAGCGCCCAGTACTTC. The rearrangement links TRBV15 to TRBJ2-5, with D possibly matching TRBD2 (5 bases). The CDR3 is made up of 18 amino acids. Trimming shortened V by 0 bases and J by 9 bases, and 26 bases separated the two germline ends. CDR1 is LNHNV and CDR2 is YYDKDF in the germline V gene (reference sequence).

This clone was counted a single time. The chain carries TRBV9 and TRBJ1-1; D is uncertain. The CDR3 has 14 residues. V gave up 0 bases and J gave up 0 bases, with 6 bases separating them. The germline V gene has CDR1 SGDLS and CDR2 YYNGEE. Here the CDR3 reads CASSVGHLNTEAFF. CDR3 sequence (DNA): TGTGCCAGCAGCGTAGGGCACTTGAACACTGAAGCTTTCTTT.

The rearrangement uses TRBV9 and TRBJ1-1; maybe TRBD1 (6 bases). CDR3 size: 16 residues. The V and J ends lost 0 bases and 4 bases respectively, with 16 bases between them. From germline, CDR1 is SGDLS and CDR2 YYNGEE. In DNA, the CDR3 is TGTGCCAGCAGCGTAGTAACAGGGAAAAGGACCACTGAAGCTTTCTTT. This sequence encodes CASSVVTGKRTTEAFF.

The J gene is TRBJ1-1, the V gene TRBV7-2; 9 nucleotides line up with TRBD1. The trim removed 4 bases at V and 4 bases at J, leaving 7 bases unmatched. This CDR3 comprises 15 residues. From germline, CDR1 is SGHTA and CDR2 FQGNSA. The CDR3 DNA follows: TGTGCCAGCAGCTGGCCCGGGACAGGGCGCACTGAAGCTTTCTTT. Translation gives CASSWPGTGRTEAFF.

The V and J genes are TRBV6-5 and TRBJ1-1; tentatively, D is TRBD1 (5 bases). Trimming took 2 bases from V and 5 from J, leaving 9 bases between them. This CDR3 is built from 13 residues. Per the germline V gene, CDR1 is MNHEY and CDR2 is SVGAGI. The CDR3 DNA reads TGTGCCAGCAGTTACGTTAGGGGAACTGAAGCTTTCTTT. This codes for CASSYVRGTEAFF.

The chain couples TRBV15 to TRBJ2-5; TRBD1 agrees at 8 bases. With V trimmed by 1 base and J by 0 bases, 4 bases remained unmatched. CDR3 length: 16 residues. Germline V CDR1 and CDR2: LNHNV, YYDKDF (reference sequence). CDR3 DNA sequence: TGTGCCACCAGCAGAGTCCAGGGGGCCAACCAAGAGACCCAGTACTTC. Its translation is CATSRVQGANQETQYF.

The J gene is TRBJ1-3, the V gene TRBV27; no firm D call. The germline V and J ends were trimmed by 3 bases and 3 bases, with 6 bases remaining between them. The germline V gene has CDR1 MNHEY and CDR2 SMNVEV (reference sequence). The CDR3 length is 13 residues. The CDR3 DNA reads TGTGCCAGCAGTTTGACCGTTGGAAACACCATATATTTT. It yields the protein CASSLTVGNTIYF.

The rearrangement uses TRBV28 and TRBJ2-7, with 12 positions matching TRBD2. Per germline, CDR1 MDHEN and CDR2 SYDVKM. V lost 1 base and J lost 4; bases outside the gene matches: 14. CDR3 length equals 19 residues. This CDR3 reads CASSLLGGSSGRAVYEQYF. The DNA for the CDR3 is TGTGCCAGCAGTTTATTGGGGGGATCTAGCGGGAGGGCCGTTTACGAGCAGTACTTC. Supplemented by reference TRBV28 and TRBJ2-7, the full variable domain reads DVKVTQSSRYLVKRTGEKVFLECVQDMDHENMFWYRQDPGLGLRLIYFSYDVKMKEKGDIPEGYSVSREKKERFSLILESASTNQTSMYLCASSLLGGSSGRAVYEQYFGPGTRLTVT.

The V call is TRBV5-6, the J call TRBJ1-2; the D is unclear. Trimming removed 0 bases at V and 1 base at J, with 7 bases between. Germline CDR1 is SGHDT and CDR2 is YYEEEE. This CDR3 is built from 14 residues. The CDR3: CASSLGVFNYGYTF. The CDR3 DNA sequence: TGTGCCAGCAGCTTGGGGGTTTTTAACTATGGCTACACCTTC.

V gene TRBV5-4 combines with J gene TRBJ2-1, with no clear D. CDR1 SGHNT and CDR2 YYREEE come from the germline V gene (reference sequence). The germline V and J ends were trimmed by 1 base and 8 bases, with 7 bases remaining between them. There are 12 residues in the CDR3. This chain's CDR3 is CASSLLPDEQFF. For the CDR3, the DNA is TGTGCCAGCAGCTTGTTGCCGGATGAGCAGTTCTTC. Full variable domain (missing parts from reference TRBV5-4 and TRBJ2-1): ETGVTQSPTHLIKTRGQQVTLRCSSQSGHNTVSWYQQALGQGPQFIFQYYREEENGRGNFPPRFSGLQFPNYSSELNVNALELDDSALYLCASSLLPDEQFFGPGTRLTVL.

This clone appeared once. The V and J genes are TRBV6-1 and TRBJ2-5; D is possibly TRBD2 (6 bases). The CDR3 is 16 amino acids. V lost 2 bases and J 4 bases, leaving 17 bases between the germline ends. The germline V gene has CDR1 MNHNS and CDR2 SASEGT. The CDR3 sequence: CASSENLAMSRETQYF. CDR3 DNA: TGTGCCAGCAGTGAAAACCTAGCGATGAGTAGAGAGACCCAGTACTTC.

This chain links TRBV11-2 with TRBJ1-5; D is undetermined. The germline V gene encodes CDR1 SGHAT and CDR2 FQNNGV. This CDR3 has 13 residues. V dropped 1 base and J dropped 5 bases, with 6 bases sitting between them. The CDR3 reads CASSLGADQPQHF. The CDR3 DNA follows: TGTGCCAGCAGCTTAGGGGCAGATCAGCCCCAGCATTTT.

This chain uses TRBV27 with TRBJ1-1; D is unresolved. The CDR3 is 13 residues long. Between the trimmed V and J ends, which lost 4 bases and 3 bases, there was a span of 9 bases. Looked up from germline, CDR1 is MNHEY and CDR2 is SMNVEV (reference sequence). CDR3 amino acids: CASSSPPDTEAFF. The CDR3 DNA follows: TGTGCCAGCAGTTCCCCCCCGGACACTGAAGCTTTCTTT.

The V and J genes are TRBV5-4 and TRBJ2-3; D gene ambiguous. This CDR3 spans 15 amino acids. V gave up 4 bases and J gave up 1 base, with 13 bases separating them. Germline V gene sequence: CDR1 SGHNT, CDR2 YYREEE (reference sequence). This CDR3 is CASSAPLRGTDTQYF. CDR3 bases: TGTGCCAGCAGCGCCCCCCTACGCGGCACAGATACGCAGTATTTT.

The rearrangement joins TRBV27 to TRBJ2-3, with 9 bases that match TRBD1. The ends lost 6 bases at V and 4 bases at J; junction bases unmatched: 8. This CDR3 contains 15 residues. Germline V gives CDR1 MNHEY, CDR2 SMNVEV (reference sequence). CDR3 loop: CASSFGTGYPDTQYF. The CDR3 DNA follows: TGTGCCAGCAGCTTCGGGACAGGGTACCCAGATACGCAGTATTTT.

The chain employs TRBV27 and TRBJ1-2; D gene unclear. The germline gives CDR1 MNHEY, CDR2 SMNVEV (reference sequence). Deletions cut 6 bases from V and 6 bases from J, with 20 bases between. The CDR3 is made up of 15 amino acids. The CDR3 DNA reads TGTGCCAGCAGACTCGGACTTGACACCTCCAATGGCTACACCTTC. It encodes CASRLGLDTSNGYTF.

This chain connects TRBV18 to TRBJ2-1; D not certain. Germline values: CDR1 KGHSH, CDR2 LQKENI. The CDR3 consists of 15 residues. V shed 4 bases and J shed 4 bases, with 14 bases lying between them. CDR3: CASSLGDHKYNEQFF. The CDR3 nucleotides are TGTGCCAGCTCACTGGGTGACCACAAATACAATGAGCAGTTCTTC.

The genes are TRBV28 and TRBJ2-6, with D possibly being TRBD1 (6 bases). This CDR3 spans 17 amino acids. Trimming pared 4 bases from V and 2 bases from J, leaving 15 bases between. The V gene's germline CDR1 is MDHEN and CDR2 SYDVKM. CDR3: CASSSPQGRAGANVLTF. The CDR3 DNA sequence: TGTGCCAGCAGTTCCCCACAGGGAAGGGCTGGGGCCAACGTCCTGACTTTC.

This clone has just one count. The rearrangement joins TRBV19 to TRBJ2-7; D is ambiguous. CDR1 is LNHDA, CDR2 SQIVND, per germline (reference sequence). Between the trimmed V and J ends, which lost 0 bases and 2 bases, there was a span of 17 bases. The CDR3 loop spans 17 amino acids. CDR3 DNA: TGTGCCAGTAGTATAGACGACCGCCGGGCAGTAACCTACGAGCAGTACTTC. It specifies CASSIDDRRAVTYEQYF.

The gene calls are TRBV19 and TRBJ2-5, with D perhaps TRBD1 or TRBD2 (5 bases each). Germline V lookup: CDR1 LNHDA, CDR2 SQIVND (reference sequence). The V and J ends lost 5 bases and 4 bases respectively, with 17 bases between them. The CDR3 is 15 residues long. The chain's CDR3 is CASSLDTRGGETQYF. For the CDR3, the DNA is TGTGCCAGTAGTCTCGACACCCGGGGCGGAGAGACCCAGTACTTC.

V gene TRBV5-1 combines with J gene TRBJ1-1, with TRBD1 as a possible D gene (5 bases). Germline CDR1 and CDR2: SGHRS and YFSETQ. The CDR3 runs 17 residues. V gave up 4 bases and J gave up 3 bases, with 22 bases separating them. CDR3 region: CASSLAGTLGRDTEAFF. In DNA, the CDR3 is TGCGCCAGCAGCCTGGCCGGGACGCTCGGCAGGGACACTGAAGCTTTCTTT.

The chain combines TRBV19 with TRBJ2-2, with a possible D match to TRBD1 (6 bases). Germline loops: CDR1 LNHDA, CDR2 SQIVND (reference sequence). The CDR3 consists of 16 residues. Trimming stripped 6 bases from V and 3 bases from J, with 17 bases between. The CDR3 here is CASRGDRDMYTGELFF. Here the CDR3 DNA reads TGTGCCAGTAGGGGAGACCGGGACATGTACACCGGGGAGCTGTTTTTT.

This clone was found a few times. J is TRBJ2-7 and V is TRBV7-6, with 11 bases aligning to TRBD2. The germline gives CDR1 SGHVS, CDR2 FNYEAQ. The CDR3 covers 15 residues. The V segment lost 5 bases and the J segment 2 bases; nucleotides outside the gene matches: 5. Here the CDR3 DNA reads TGTGCCAGCAGCGGATCGGGACTAGCGGCCTACGAGCAGTACTTC. Its translation is CASSGSGLAAYEQYF.

The chain has TRBV7-9 and TRBJ2-3; tentative D call: TRBD2 (6 bases). Trimming stripped 4 bases from V and 6 bases from J, with 20 bases between. CDR1 is SEHNR, CDR2 FQNEAQ, per germline (reference sequence). The CDR3 has 16 residues. The CDR3 DNA reads as TGTGCCAGCAGCTCCCCCGCGGGACTCCAACGCGATACGCAGTATTTT. Protein sequence: CASSSPAGLQRDTQYF.

J is TRBJ1-1 and V is TRBV7-9; 9 bases are shared with TRBD1. The CDR3 contains 14 residues. Germline CDR1 and CDR2: SEHNR and FQNEAQ (reference sequence). J lost 4 bases, V lost 1 base, and 1 base had no gene match. The CDR3 spells CASSLGGQGTEAFF. The CDR3 DNA follows: TGTGCCAGCAGCTTAGGGGGACAGGGCACTGAAGCTTTCTTT.

This chain joins TRBV30 and TRBJ1-3; a possible D gene is TRBD1 (5 bases). The CDR3 contains 17 residues. The germline V and J ends were trimmed by 0 bases and 0 bases, with 15 bases remaining between them. Germline-derived CDR1 and CDR2 are GTSNPN and SVGIG (reference sequence). The CDR3 DNA sequence: TGTGCCTGGAGTGTCGGTACAGGCGACTCCTCTGGAAACACCATATATTTT. Amino acid sequence: CAWSVGTGDSSGNTIYF. Full variable domain (missing parts from reference TRBV30 and TRBJ1-3): SQTIHQWPATLVQPVGSPLSLECTVEGTSNPNLYWYRQAAGRGLQLLFYSVGIGQISSEVPQNLSASRPQDRQFILSSKKLLLSDSGFYLCAWSVGTGDSSGNTIYFGEGSWLTVV.

The J gene is TRBJ2-7, the V gene TRBV6-6, with TRBD1 matching 8 bases. CDR1 MNHNY and CDR2 SVGAGI come from the germline V gene (reference sequence). Trimming took 0 bases from V and 1 from J; bases not matched to a gene: 5. This CDR3 comprises 16 residues. CDR3 in amino acids: CASSYSLGQESYEQYF. The CDR3 coding sequence is TGTGCCAGCAGTTACTCCCTGGGACAGGAATCCTACGAGCAGTACTTC.

The chain recombines TRBV27 with TRBJ1-4; tentatively, D is TRBD1 (5 bases). The V end was cut by 0 bases, the J end by 5 bases, with 7 bases between. Per germline, CDR1 MNHEY and CDR2 SMNVEV (reference sequence). This CDR3 has 14 amino acids. CDR3 in amino acids: CASSLSGTNEKLFF. CDR3 nucleotides: TGTGCCAGCAGTTTATCGGGGACCAATGAAAAACTGTTTTTT.

This sequence joins TRBV2 and TRBJ1-5, with 12 bases aligning to TRBD1. Germline lookup yields CDR1 SNHLY and CDR2 FYNNEI. V lost 4 bases and J lost 7; bases outside the gene matches: 5. The CDR3 covers 15 residues. DNA of the CDR3: TGTGCCAGCAGTGTCGGGACAGGGGGCGGACAGCCCCAGCATTTT. The encoded protein is CASSVGTGGGQPQHF.

The genes are TRBV6-6 and TRBJ2-7, with D unclear. The CDR3 runs 12 residues. Germline lookup yields CDR1 MNHNY and CDR2 SVGAGI (reference sequence). Trimming removed 5 bases at V and 3 bases at J, with 8 bases between. As DNA, the CDR3 is TGTGCCAGCAGTCAGTCCCGCTACGAGCAGTACTTC. It specifies CASSQSRYEQYF.